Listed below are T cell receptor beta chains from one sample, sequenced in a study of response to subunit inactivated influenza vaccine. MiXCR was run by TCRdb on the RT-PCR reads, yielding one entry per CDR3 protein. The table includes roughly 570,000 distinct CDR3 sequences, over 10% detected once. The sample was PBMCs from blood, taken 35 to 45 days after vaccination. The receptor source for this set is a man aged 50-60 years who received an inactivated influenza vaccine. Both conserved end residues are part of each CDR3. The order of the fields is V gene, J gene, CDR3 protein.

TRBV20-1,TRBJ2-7,CSAGDRDYEQYF
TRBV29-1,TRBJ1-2,CSVEDSANYGYTF
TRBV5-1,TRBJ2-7,CASSQGAAYEQYF
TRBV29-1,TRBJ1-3,CSVAGQGYAIYF
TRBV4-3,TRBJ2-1,CASSQEPPNEQFF
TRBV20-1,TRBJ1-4,CSARIPAGEKLFF
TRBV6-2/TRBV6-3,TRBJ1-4,CASRPGPVYQTNEKLFF
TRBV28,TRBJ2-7,CASRRDRADYEQYF
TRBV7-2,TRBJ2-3,CASSLASGVDTQYF
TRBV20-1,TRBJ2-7,CSAHTWGRDVYEQYF
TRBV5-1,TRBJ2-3,CASSLFGQGSADTQYF
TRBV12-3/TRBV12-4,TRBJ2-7,CASSFGYEQYF
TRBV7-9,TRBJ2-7,CASSLSVRLDEQYF
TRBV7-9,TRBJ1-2,CASSLGDYYGYTF
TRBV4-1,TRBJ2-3,CASSQAGWGTDTQYF
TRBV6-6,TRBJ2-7,CATSGLRKAEQYF
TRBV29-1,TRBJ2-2,CSVVWLAENTGELFF
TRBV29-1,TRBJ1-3,CSVLQPNSGNTIYF
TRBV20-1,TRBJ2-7,CSARWGEQYF
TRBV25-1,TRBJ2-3,CASSGPTDTQYF
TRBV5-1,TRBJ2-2,CASSFDSYGGELFF
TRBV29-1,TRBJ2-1,CSVRTSGNNEQFF
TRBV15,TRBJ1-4,CATSRGIRVGEKLFF
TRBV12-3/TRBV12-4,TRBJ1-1,CASSQGTDILRRTEAFF
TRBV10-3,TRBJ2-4,CAIGGENIQYF
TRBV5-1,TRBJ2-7,CASSLSASEAYEQYF
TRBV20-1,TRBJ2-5,CSARNPGQETQYF
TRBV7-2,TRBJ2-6,CASSLGSGSGGANVLTF